This T cell receptor beta chain was observed in a study of T cells in narcolepsy. Study as a whole: Enrolled donors included narcolepsy type 1 or type 2 patients and healthy controls. Study observations and caveats: Autoreactive clonotypes reportedly recurred in blood of same and different patients, not controls. No autoreactive T cell clone sequences appeared in some memory CD4+ repertoires. Autoreactive HCRT-specific and TRIB2-specific clonotypes were marked in same-patient CSF-versus-blood CD4+ comparisons.

The germline V gene encodes CDR1 SGHAT and CDR2 FQDESV (reference sequence). This CDR3 region has 14 residues. The V end was cut by 4 bases, the J end by 2 bases, with 9 bases between. This clone was seen a handful of times. Antigen specificity is unknown. This table comes from immunoSEQ multiplex PCR, and its TCRdb copy is limited to in-frame clones, with some not included. The sample lists 30,000 or so clones, 79% occurring once. The origin of this receptor is a human donor in good health. V gene TRBV11-1 combines with J gene TRBJ2-4; no firm D call. Sequences were obtained from memory (CD45RA-) CD4+ T cells from blood. CDR3 sequence (DNA): TGTGCCAGCAGCTCCAGGATAACCAAAAACATTCAGTACTTC. Translating gives CASSSRITKNIQYF.